Presented here are 17 T cell receptor beta chains from one specimen sequenced in a study of cytotoxic CD8 clonotypes in ibrutinib-treated CLL. TCRdb's table, derived via immunoSEQ multiplex PCR, lists solely in-frame clones and lacks some. The data show about 84,000 clones, 86% seen once. Sequencing was performed on PBMCs, taken before ibrutinib treatment. The receptors originated from a human donor with chronic lymphocytic leukemia.

V gene TRBV7-9 combines with J gene TRBJ1-1; D uncertain. Germline loops: CDR1 SEHNR, CDR2 FQNEAQ (reference sequence). CDR3 size: 15 residues. V was trimmed by 0 bases and J by 6 bases, leaving 14 bases between them. This CDR3 is CASSLALLSRAEAFF. The CDR3 DNA reads as TGTGCCAGCAGCTTAGCGCTGTTGAGTAGGGCTGAAGCTTTCTTT.

The V call is TRBV11-2, the J call TRBJ1-1, with D tentatively TRBD1 (5 bases). With 5 bases removed from V and 1 base from J, the gap between germline ends came to 8 bases. Germline V gives CDR1 SGHAT, CDR2 FQNNGV. This CDR3 has 13 residues. The CDR3 sequence: CASSSDRNTEAFF. CDR3 in DNA: TGTGCCAGCAGCAGCGACAGGAACACTGAAGCTTTCTTT.

The genes are TRBV19 and TRBJ1-3, with D hard to call. The length of the CDR3 is 13 residues. Trimming removed 3 bases from V and 4 bases from J, with 7 bases in between. Germline CDR1 and CDR2: LNHDA and SQIVND (reference sequence). CDR3: CASSMNLGNTIYF. CDR3 DNA sequence: TGTGCCAGTAGTATGAACCTGGGAAACACCATATATTTT.

V gene TRBV30 combines with J gene TRBJ2-3; 11 nucleotides match TRBD1. Germline-derived CDR1 and CDR2 are GTSNPN and SVGIG (reference sequence). Unmatched junction bases numbered 0, after V lost 0 bases and J lost 4 bases. The CDR3 has 14 amino acids. CDR3: CAWSVGQGADTQYF. The CDR3 DNA reads as TGTGCCTGGAGTGTGGGACAGGGGGCAGATACGCAGTATTTT.

The chain recombines TRBV6-5 with TRBJ1-1; 8 positions match TRBD1. The CDR3 sequence is 16 residues long. V was pared by 0 bases and J by 0 bases, with 3 bases of the junction left unmatched. The V gene's germline CDR1 is MNHEY and CDR2 SVGAGI. This CDR3 reads CASSYSWTGMNTEAFF. The CDR3 bases are TGTGCCAGCAGTTACTCCTGGACAGGGATGAACACTGAAGCTTTCTTT.

The chain carries TRBV4-3 and TRBJ2-5; 12 bases line up with TRBD2. After removal of 0 bases from V and 4 bases from J, the junction contained 15 bases not matched to a gene. The germline V gene encodes CDR1 LGHNA and CDR2 YSLEER. This CDR3 contains 20 residues. CDR3 bases: TGCGCCAGCAGCCAAGATTTGAGTTTTCTAGCGGGAGGGCCACGAGAGACCCAGTACTTC. It specifies CASSQDLSFLAGGPRETQYF.

The chain has TRBV27 and TRBJ2-1, with TRBD2 matching 10 bases. With 2 bases clipped from V and 8 bases from J, the junction kept 6 bases outside the gene matches. Germline V lookup: CDR1 MNHEY, CDR2 SMNVEV (reference sequence). The length of the CDR3 is 15 residues. CDR3 nucleotides: TGTGCCAGCAGTTTAGGGCTAGCGGGAGATGATGAGCAGTTCTTC. Translating it yields CASSLGLAGDDEQFF.

This chain connects TRBV11-2 to TRBJ2-2; maybe TRBD2 (6 bases). The germline V gene encodes CDR1 SGHAT and CDR2 FQNNGV. Trimming pared 5 bases from V and 1 base from J, leaving 14 bases between. The CDR3 sequence is 16 residues long. CDR3: CASSPAGLKNTGELFF. The CDR3 bases are TGTGCCAGCAGCCCGGCGGGACTTAAGAACACCGGGGAGCTGTTTTTT.

This chain joins TRBV19 and TRBJ2-7; D possibly corresponds to TRBD2 (6 bases). CDR1 and CDR2 from the germline V gene are LNHDA and SQIVND (reference sequence). This CDR3 spans 14 amino acids. V shed 3 bases and J shed 7 bases, with 16 bases lying between them. Here the CDR3 reads CASSMRGLQTEQYF. The CDR3 coding sequence is TGTGCCAGTAGTATGCGGGGCCTCCAAACAGAGCAGTACTTC.

This clone was counted once. CDR3 nucleotides: TGTGCAAGTCGCCAAAACCGGGACAGGGTATGCGAGCAGTACTTC. It yields the protein CASRQNRDRVCEQYF. The genes are TRBV12-2 and TRBJ2-7; the table's D call TRBD1 went unverified against the DNA. TRBV12-2 is a listed pseudogene. The length of the CDR3 is 15 residues.

This clone has just one count. The J gene is TRBJ1-1, the V gene TRBV5-8; TRBD1 might be the D (5 bases). V was clipped by 2 bases and J by 11 bases, with 19 bases between them. Germline assignment: CDR1 SGHTS and CDR2 YDEGEE. This CDR3 region has 14 residues. The CDR3 protein is CASSFSTAPILAFF. The CDR3, as DNA: TGTGCCAGCAGCTTCTCGACAGCCCCGATTTTGGCTTTCTTT.

Regarding this clone: This CDR3 is also generated by other DNA sequences in the sample. V and J are TRBV19 and TRBJ1-1, with a possible D match to TRBD1 (5 bases). V lost 4 bases to trimming and J lost 0 bases, with 6 bases between them. Germline V gives CDR1 LNHDA, CDR2 SQIVND (reference sequence). The CDR3 runs to 13 residues. CDR3 nucleotide sequence: TGTGCCAGTAGTACGACAGTGAACACTGAAGCTTTCTTT. It codes for CASSTTVNTEAFF.

This chain uses TRBV30 with TRBJ2-2; tentative D call: TRBD2 (5 bases). V was pared by 2 bases and J by 7 bases, with 11 bases between. Germline-derived CDR1 and CDR2 are GTSNPN and SVGIG (reference sequence). The CDR3 loop spans 13 amino acids. The CDR3 here is CAWSRRVVGELFF. CDR3 DNA sequence: TGTGCCTGGAGTAGGCGGGTTGTCGGGGAGCTGTTTTTT. Supplemented by reference TRBV30 and TRBJ2-2, the full variable domain reads SQTIHQWPATLVQPVGSPLSLECTVEGTSNPNLYWYRQAAGRGLQLLFYSVGIGQISSEVPQNLSASRPQDRQFILSSKKLLLSDSGFYLCAWSRRVVGELFFGEGSRLTVL.

The gene calls are TRBV27 and TRBJ2-1; TRBD2 is a possible D gene (5 bases). V was trimmed by 6 bases and J by 5 bases, leaving 20 bases between them. Germline loops: CDR1 MNHEY, CDR2 SMNVEV (reference sequence). The CDR3 length is 16 residues. The CDR3 loop reads CASSSPREMKNNEQFF. The CDR3 bases are TGTGCCAGCAGCTCCCCCCGGGAAATGAAAAACAATGAGCAGTTCTTC.

This clone was found many times. The chain combines TRBV11-2 with TRBJ2-1, with 7 bases that match TRBD2. The CDR3 extends over 16 amino acids. With 1 base clipped from V and 4 bases from J, the junction kept 7 bases outside the gene matches. Germline V gene sequence: CDR1 SGHAT, CDR2 FQNNGV. CDR3 DNA: TGTGCCAGCAGCTTAGGGCCAGCGGGATTATACAATGAGCAGTTCTTC. The encoded protein is CASSLGPAGLYNEQFF.

In this sample, this clone turned up a few times. The rearrangement uses TRBV11-2 and TRBJ2-1; 8 bases map to TRBD2. Per the germline V gene, CDR1 is SGHAT and CDR2 is FQNNGV. V shed 1 base, J shed 2 bases, and the junction held 13 bases outside the gene matches. The CDR3 extends over 19 amino acids. The CDR3 protein is CASSLGFWVAGTPYNEQFF. The CDR3 DNA reads TGTGCCAGCAGCTTAGGTTTTTGGGTAGCGGGGACTCCCTACAATGAGCAGTTCTTC. Variable domain in full (rest from reference TRBV11-2 and TRBJ2-1): EAGVAQSPRYKIIEKRQSVAFWCNPISGHATLYWYQQILGQGPKLLIQFQNNGVVDDSQLPKDRFSAERLKGVDSTLKIQPAKLEDSAVYLCASSLGFWVAGTPYNEQFFGPGTRLTVL.

This clone was detected once. The CDR3 is CASSEVAGGPNEQFF. CDR3 DNA sequence: TGTGCCAGCAGTGAAGTAGCGGGAGGGCCGAATGAGCAGTTCTTC. V gene TRBV2 combines with J gene TRBJ2-1; 11 bases line up with TRBD2. The CDR3 spans 15 residues. The V and J ends lost 1 base and 7 bases, in that order; junction bases with no gene match: 3. Germline assignment: CDR1 SNHLY and CDR2 FYNNEI. The variable domain in full, completed from reference TRBV2 and TRBJ2-1, reads EPEVTQTPSHQVTQMGQEVILRCVPISNHLYFYWYRQILGQKVEFLVSFYNNEISEKSEIFDDQFSVERPDGSNFTLKIRSTKLEDSAMYFCASSEVAGGPNEQFFGPGTRLTVL.